This TCR beta chain was documented in a study of vaccination effects on CD4 cells after COVID-19. Antigen-specific CD4+ T cells were expanded with viral peptide pools in the ViraFEST assay before sequencing. A roughly 10-day culture period preceded the isolation of CD4+ T cells. Previously uninfected by SARS-CoV-2, the vaccine recipients also showed negative nucleocapsid antibodies. It was on days 3 and 7 that half the medium was replaced with IL-2 medium. Data came from immunoSEQ multiplex PCR; TCRdb stores just in-frame clones and leaves some out. The table lists 50,000 to 60,000 clones, roughly 70% of them singletons. This CDR3 contains 14 residues. CDR1 and CDR2 (germline): SNHLY, FYNNEI. The ends lost 7 bases at V and 8 bases at J; junction bases unmatched: 11. To note about this clone: Its antigen remains unknown.

The rearrangement links TRBV2 to TRBJ1-2; 9 bases are a match to TRBD1. The sequence was collected from a human donor who received a COVID-19 vaccine. The source was CD4+ T cells from PBMCs cultured with SARS-CoV-2 spike peptides, collected before COVID-19 vaccination. The CDR3 spells CASKGWTGEGGYTF. CDR3 bases: TGTGCCAGCAAAGGATGGACAGGGGAAGGCGGCTACACCTTC.